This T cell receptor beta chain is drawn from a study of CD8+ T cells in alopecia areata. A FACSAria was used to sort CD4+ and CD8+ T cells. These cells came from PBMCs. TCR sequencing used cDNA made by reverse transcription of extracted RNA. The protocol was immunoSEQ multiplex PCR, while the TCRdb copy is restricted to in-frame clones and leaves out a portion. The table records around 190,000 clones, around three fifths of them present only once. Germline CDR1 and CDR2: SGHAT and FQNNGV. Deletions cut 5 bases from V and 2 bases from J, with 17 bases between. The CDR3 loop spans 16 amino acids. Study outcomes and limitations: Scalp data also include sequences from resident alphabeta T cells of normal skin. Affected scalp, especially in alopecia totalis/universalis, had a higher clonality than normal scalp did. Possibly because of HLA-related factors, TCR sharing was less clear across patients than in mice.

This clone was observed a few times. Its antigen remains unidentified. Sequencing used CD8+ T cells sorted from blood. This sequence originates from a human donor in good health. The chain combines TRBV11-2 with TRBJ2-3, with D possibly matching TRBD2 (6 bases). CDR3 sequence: CASSTDYRGYTDTQYF. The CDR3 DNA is TGTGCCAGCAGCACAGACTATCGGGGGTACACAGATACGCAGTATTTT.